This T cell receptor (beta chain) was recorded in a study of control samples from healthy donors and cancer patients. Profiled with immunoSEQ multiplex PCR; TCRdb holds only in-frame clones, not every one. The table has 100,000 to 150,000 clones, around nine tenths seen once. The count of this clone is one. Germline V gene lookup returns CDR1 MNHEY and CDR2 SMNVEV (reference sequence). Trimming took 2 bases from V and 5 from J, leaving 12 bases between them. The CDR3 extends over 14 amino acids. This chain connects TRBV27 to TRBJ1-2, with D uncertain. Sequenced material: PBMCs. This clonotype originated in a man aged 50-59 years with head and neck cancer. In nucleotides, the CDR3 is TGTGCCAGCAGTTTACGAGGCGGTGGGTATGGCTACACCTTC. It codes for CASSLRGGGYGYTF.